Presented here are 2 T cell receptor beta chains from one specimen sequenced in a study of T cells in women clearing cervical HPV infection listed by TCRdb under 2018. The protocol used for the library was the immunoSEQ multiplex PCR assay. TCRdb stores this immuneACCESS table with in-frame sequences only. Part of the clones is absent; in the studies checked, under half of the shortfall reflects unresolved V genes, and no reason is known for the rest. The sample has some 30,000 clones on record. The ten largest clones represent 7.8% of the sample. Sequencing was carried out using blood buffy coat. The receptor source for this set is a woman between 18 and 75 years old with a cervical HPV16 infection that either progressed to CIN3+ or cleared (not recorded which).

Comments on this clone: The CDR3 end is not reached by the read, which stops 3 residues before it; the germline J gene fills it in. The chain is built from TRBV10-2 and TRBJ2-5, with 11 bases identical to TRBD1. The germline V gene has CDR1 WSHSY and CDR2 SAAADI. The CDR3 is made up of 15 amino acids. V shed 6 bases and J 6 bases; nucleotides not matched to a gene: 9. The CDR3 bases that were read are TGCGCCAGCAGCCCCGGGACAGGGGGTGGAAAGACC. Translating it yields CASSPGTGGGKT. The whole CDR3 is CASSPGTGGGKTQYF.

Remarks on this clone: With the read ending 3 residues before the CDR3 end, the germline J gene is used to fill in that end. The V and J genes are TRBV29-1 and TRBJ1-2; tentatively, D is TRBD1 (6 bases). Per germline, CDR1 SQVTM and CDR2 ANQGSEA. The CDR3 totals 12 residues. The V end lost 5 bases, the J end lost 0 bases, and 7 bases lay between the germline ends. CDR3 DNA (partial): TGCAGCGTTTGGACAGCTAACTATGGC. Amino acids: CSVWTANYG. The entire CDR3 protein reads CSVWTANYGYTF.